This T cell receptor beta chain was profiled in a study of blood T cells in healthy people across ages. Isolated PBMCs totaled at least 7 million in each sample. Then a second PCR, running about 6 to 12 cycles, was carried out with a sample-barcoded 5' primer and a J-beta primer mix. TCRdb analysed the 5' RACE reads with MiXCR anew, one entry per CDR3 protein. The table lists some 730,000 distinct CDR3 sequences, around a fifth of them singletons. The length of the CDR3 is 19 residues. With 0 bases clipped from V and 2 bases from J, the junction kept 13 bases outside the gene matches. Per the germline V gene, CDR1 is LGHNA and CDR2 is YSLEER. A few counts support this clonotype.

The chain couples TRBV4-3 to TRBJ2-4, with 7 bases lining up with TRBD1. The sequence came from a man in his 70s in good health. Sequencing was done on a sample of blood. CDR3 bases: TGCGCCAGCAGCCAAGATCTGCCAGGGGGTCGGGGAACCAAAAACATTCAGTACTTC. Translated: CASSQDLPGGRGTKNIQYF.